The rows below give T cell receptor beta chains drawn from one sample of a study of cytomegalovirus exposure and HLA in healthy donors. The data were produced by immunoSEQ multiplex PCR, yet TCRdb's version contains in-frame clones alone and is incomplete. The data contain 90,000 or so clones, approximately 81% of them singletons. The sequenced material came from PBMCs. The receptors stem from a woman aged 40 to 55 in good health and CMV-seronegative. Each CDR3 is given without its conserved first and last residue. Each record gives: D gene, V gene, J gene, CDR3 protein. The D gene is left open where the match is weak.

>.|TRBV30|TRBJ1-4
AWRLTGSEKLF
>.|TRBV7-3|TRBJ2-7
ASSFPYSRQAFIYEQY
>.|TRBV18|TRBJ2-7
ASSPGREQY
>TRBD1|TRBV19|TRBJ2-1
ASSTTGGNEQF
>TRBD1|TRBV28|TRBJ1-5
ASSSSRTEGQGEKQPQH
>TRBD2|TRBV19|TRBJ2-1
ASVRASGSNEQF
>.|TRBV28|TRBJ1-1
ASRIVFQGRGSEAF
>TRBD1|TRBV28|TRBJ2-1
ASSVNFAGQGWNEQF
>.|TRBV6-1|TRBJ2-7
ASTGLPGYEQY
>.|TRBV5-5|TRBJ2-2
ASSLGVYTGELF
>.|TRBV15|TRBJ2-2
ATSRDKASNTGELF
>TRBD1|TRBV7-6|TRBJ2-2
ASSLIQGAISGELF
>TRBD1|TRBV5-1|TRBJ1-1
ASSLGTGWRTEAF
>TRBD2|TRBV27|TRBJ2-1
ATLTLTSGTYNEQF
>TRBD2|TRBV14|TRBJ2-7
ASSQELAGVGGEQY
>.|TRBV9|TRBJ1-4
ASSVAPGLINEKLF
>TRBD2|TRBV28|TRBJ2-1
ATWGTSGPSSSYNEQF
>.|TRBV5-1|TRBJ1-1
ASSFKKGVNTEAF
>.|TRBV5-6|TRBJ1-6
ASSFRRKDSPLH
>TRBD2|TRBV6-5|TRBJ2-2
ASSFLAGGNAGELF
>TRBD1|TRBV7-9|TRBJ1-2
QHRGTQDYGYT
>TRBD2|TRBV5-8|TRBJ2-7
ASSRSGGGY